This entry concerns a single T cell receptor (beta chain). Its target is not known. Germline values: CDR1 SGHTA, CDR2 FQGNSA. The ends lost 5 bases at V and 5 bases at J; junction bases unmatched: 16. The CDR3 loop spans 19 amino acids. This sample stems from a study of identical twins' blood T cells. Study-wide findings and caveats: Abundant TCRbeta CDR3s overlapped more between twins than with unrelated donors. Out-of-frame TCRbeta clonotypes reportedly had markedly more similar V usage in twins than unrelated donors.

TCRdb called the 5' RACE reads again in MiXCR, with one record for every CDR3 protein. The sample lists 400,000 or so distinct CDR3 sequences; over 25% were seen once. Sequenced sample: PBMCs. This chain joins TRBV7-2 and TRBJ2-3, with TRBD2 matching over 13 bases. The receptor was isolated from a woman aged 18-50 years in good health. The CDR3 DNA reads as TGTGCCAGCAGCACCACTTATACCGGGACTAGCGGGATTCAAGATACGCAGTATTTT. The encoded protein is CASSTTYTGTSGIQDTQYF.